A single sample gave rise to the 8 T cell receptor beta chains below, sequenced in a study of OX40 agonist ivuxolimab in advanced cancers. Sequenced by immunoSEQ multiplex PCR; TCRdb stores in-frame clones only, minus some. This sample yields over 65,000 clones, of which around 83% are seen a single time; roughly 0.85% belongs to the top ten. This specimen consisted of CD4+ or CD8+ T cells sorted from blood, obtained in a trial of the OX40 agonist ivuxolimab. These receptors were obtained from an adult with an advanced solid tumor such as melanoma, head and neck, liver or kidney cancer.

The chain couples TRBV14 to TRBJ2-1; D gene ambiguous. Trimming cost V 0 bases and J 4 bases, with 4 bases left between them. Germline values: CDR1 SGHDN, CDR2 FVKESK. CDR3 size: 13 residues. The CDR3 protein is CASSQDRYNEQFF. CDR3 nucleotide sequence: TGTGCCAGCAGCCAAGATAGGTACAATGAGCAGTTCTTC.

This clone was seen just once. The CDR3 is CASSVGSFNEKLFF. CDR3 bases: TGTGCCAGCAGCGTCGGGAGTTTCAATGAAAAACTGTTTTTT. The chain employs TRBV9 and TRBJ1-4; no clear D. Germline loops: CDR1 SGDLS, CDR2 YYNGEE. The CDR3 is 14 residues long. V shed 2 bases and J shed 5 bases, with 10 bases lying between them.

The chain has TRBV27 and TRBJ2-1; D may match TRBD1 or TRBD2 (5 bases each). This CDR3 is built from 15 residues. From germline, CDR1 is MNHEY and CDR2 SMNVEV (reference sequence). V dropped 5 bases and J dropped 10 bases, with 21 bases sitting between them. In DNA form, the CDR3 reads TGTGCCAGCAGTCGTAACTCTCAGAGGGGCCGCGAGCAGTTCTTC. Amino acids: CASSRNSQRGREQFF.

The table lists this clone with a count of one. The J gene is TRBJ1-2, the V gene TRBV6-5; D gene unclear. CDR1 is MNHEY and CDR2 is SVGAGI in the germline V gene. Trimming left V 0 bases short and J 0 bases short, with 8 bases between. This CDR3 comprises 15 residues. This chain's CDR3 is CASSYSEWSNYGYTF. The CDR3 region has the DNA TGTGCCAGCAGTTACTCGGAATGGTCTAACTATGGCTACACCTTC.

The chain uses TRBV14 and TRBJ1-2; 7 bases agree with TRBD1. Germline values: CDR1 SGHDN, CDR2 FVKESK. Trimming took 3 bases from V and 13 from J; bases not matched to a gene: 11. The CDR3 covers 13 residues. The CDR3, as DNA: TGTGCCAGCAGCCACCAATACGGACAGGCAGGCACCTTC. Translated: CASSHQYGQAGTF.

As for this clone: One end of the junction fails to match germline, which may point to a read error. V is TRBV4-3 and J is TRBJ2-3, with D perhaps TRBD2 (7 bases). This CDR3 spans 15 amino acids. Germline V gives CDR1 LGHNA, CDR2 YSLEER. The CDR3 here is CTSSRLGEGEDTQYF. Written as DNA, the CDR3 is TGCACCAGCAGCCGCTTGGGGGAGGGGGAAGATACGCAGTATTTT.

The gene calls are TRBV4-1 and TRBJ2-7; 9 positions match TRBD1. The germline V gene encodes CDR1 MGHRA and CDR2 YSYEKL. CDR3 length equals 16 residues. J gave up 4 bases and V 4 bases, and 11 bases lay outside the gene matches. The CDR3 here is CASSRYPRGQGYEQYF. The CDR3 region has the DNA TGCGCCAGCAGCCGATACCCCCGTGGACAGGGGTACGAGCAGTACTTC.

This chain uses TRBV11-2 with TRBJ2-5; no clear D. The germline V and J ends were trimmed by 1 base and 1 base, with 13 bases remaining between them. The CDR3 is made up of 16 amino acids. In germline, CDR1 is SGHAT, CDR2 FQNNGV. CDR3 region: CASSLGVGRTQETQYF. CDR3 bases: TGTGCCAGCAGCTTAGGAGTAGGGCGTACCCAAGAGACCCAGTACTTC.